A selection of T cell receptor beta chains follows, all from one sample in a study of blood T cell repertoires in COVID-19. Some clones are missing from TCRdb's copy, which holds only in-frame ones; the method was immunoSEQ multiplex PCR. The sample records around 190,000 clones, about 80% being singletons. The sample comprised peripheral blood. All receptors derive from a human donor in a cohort sampled during active COVID-19. The CDR3 runs from the conserved cysteine through the conserved F or W. Clone sizes are given selectively: once, few, many, or a class where the clone is expanded.

v_gene	abundance	j_gene	CDR3aa
TRBV5-1	-	TRBJ2-3	CASSWGLAGSTDTQYF
TRBV6-2/TRBV6-3	-	TRBJ2-7	CASSYSMELLF
TRBV11-3	-	TRBJ2-1	CASSLVGGASEQFF
TRBV6-2/TRBV6-3	-	TRBJ1-5	CASSSDSNTGVGNQPQHF
TRBV5-1	-	TRBJ1-6	CASSLRGPDNSPLHF
TRBV4-3	-	TRBJ1-5	CASSQDPGVRQPQHF
TRBV19	-	TRBJ1-6	CASRPGVSTPLHF
TRBV9	-	TRBJ2-5	CASSRQGETQYF
TRBV19	-	TRBJ2-5	CASSITGGTETQYF
TRBV27	-	TRBJ1-2	CASSLSERGRNGYTF
TRBV29-1	-	TRBJ1-2	CSVDTGNYGYTF
TRBV6-2/TRBV6-3	-	TRBJ2-3	CASSRTDTDTQYF
TRBV6-2/TRBV6-3	-	TRBJ2-5	CASSYSGASQQETQYF
TRBV19	-	TRBJ2-7	CASSASKDRGYEQYF
TRBV5-1	-	TRBJ2-5	CASSLAGGNQETQYF
TRBV27	few	TRBJ1-2	CASSWRGQDGYTF
TRBV5-1	-	TRBJ2-7	CASSLGGHEQYF
TRBV19	-	TRBJ2-3	CASSARLSWADTQYF
TRBV28	few	TRBJ1-2	CASSQPQGGNGYTF
TRBV7-6	once	TRBJ1-1	CASSLEAGNTEAFF
TRBV10-2	-	TRBJ1-3	CASSPQGPGNTIYF
TRBV4-1	few	TRBJ2-7	CASSQEGTGTYEQYF
TRBV28	-	TRBJ2-1	CASRSGGNEQFF
TRBV24-1	-	TRBJ1-2	CATSDSLEGMWWVVFPGGRYTF
TRBV29-1	-	TRBJ1-2	CSVNSRDTANYGYTF
TRBV4-1	-	TRBJ2-1	CASSQVASGRVGNEQFF
TRBV20-1	-	TRBJ2-7	CSAPDSYEQYF
TRBV13	once	TRBJ2-7	CASSPLGGGTTYEQYF
TRBV6-5	-	TRBJ1-1	CASSYSTRGNTEAFF
TRBV11-2	once	TRBJ2-7	CASSPASGGPHEQYF
TRBV9	once	TRBJ2-7	CASSVDPSYEQYF
TRBV2	-	TRBJ1-2	CASSQDRQDHYGYTF
TRBV6-7	-	TRBJ2-3	CASSYSRARGVSGDTQYF